This T cell receptor beta chain was documented in a study of OX40 agonist ivuxolimab in advanced cancers. Overall study context: The patients received agonistic anti-OX40 (CD134) antibody ivuxolimab. One hepatocellular carcinoma and a couple of cutaneous melanoma patients partially responded. Previous treatment with anti-PD-1, anti-PD-L1 or anti-CTLA-4 therapy was allowed; approximately 40% had received some.

CDR3 length: 13 residues. Germline V gene data show CDR1 as LNHDA and CDR2 as SQIVND (reference sequence). Trimming left V 3 bases short and J 2 bases short, with 5 bases between. Study-wide findings and caveats: There was clonal expansion of CD4+ and CD8+ blood T cells by week 6 at 0.1 to 3.0 mg/kg.

TCRdb's table, derived via immunoSEQ multiplex PCR, lists solely in-frame clones and lacks some. The repertoire consists of some 50,000 clones, with 85% to 90% occurring once and the leading ten covering roughly a third. In regard to this clone: Its matching antigen is unknown.

The receptor was derived from an adult with an advanced solid tumor such as melanoma, head and neck, liver or kidney cancer. The V gene is TRBV19, the J gene TRBJ1-5; D gene ambiguous. The source material was CD4+ or CD8+ T cells sorted from blood, sampled in a trial of the OX40 agonist ivuxolimab. The CDR3 DNA reads TGTGCCAGTAGTATCACAGGCAATCAGCCCCAGCATTTT. Amino acid sequence: CASSITGNQPQHF.